A single TCR beta chain is shown here with its context. These data originate in a study of blood T cell repertoires in COVID-19. Method: immunoSEQ multiplex PCR; TCRdb's copy keeps in-frame clones and lacks some. The sample has about 68,000 clones, about nine tenths seen once. Germline V gene lookup returns CDR1 SGHRS and CDR2 YFSETQ. Trimming removed 1 base from V and 1 base from J, with 7 bases in between. The CDR3 sequence is 14 residues long. Sequencing was performed on peripheral blood. The source of this sequence is a human donor in a cohort sampled during active COVID-19. The V and J genes are TRBV5-1 and TRBJ2-3; D is undetermined. The CDR3: CASSLNSGTDTQYF. The CDR3 nucleotides read TGCGCCAGCAGCTTGAATTCCGGCACAGATACGCAGTATTTT.